The 7 T cell receptor beta chains below all came from one sample that was sequenced in a study of T cells in localized non-small cell lung cancer. This table comes from immunoSEQ multiplex PCR, and its TCRdb copy is limited to in-frame clones, with some not included. There are 15,000 to 20,000 clones in the sample; almost 85% occur only once, and 30% lies in the top ten. Here the sequenced sample was peripheral blood, taken before any cancer treatment. The receptors stem from a male donor aged 60 or over with stage I lung adenocarcinoma.

The CDR3 DNA follows: TGTGCCAGCAGCTTAAAGGGTACGGGCCAGCCCCAGCATTTT. Its protein is CASSLKGTGQPQHF. The rearrangement uses TRBV7-9 and TRBJ1-5; D not resolved. V lost 2 bases and J lost 7, with 12 bases in between. In germline, CDR1 is SEHNR, CDR2 FQNEAQ (reference sequence). The CDR3 sequence is 14 residues long.

This sequence joins TRBV28 and TRBJ1-5; 7 bases are shared with TRBD1. The CDR3 has 18 amino acids. V lost 5 bases, J lost 3 bases, and 16 bases stayed unmatched. Germline V CDR1 and CDR2: MDHEN, SYDVKM. CDR3 loop: CASSVKRLDRTSNQPQHF. The CDR3 nucleotides read TGTGCCAGCAGTGTTAAGCGCTTGGACAGGACTTCCAATCAGCCCCAGCATTTT.

The gene calls are TRBV19 and TRBJ1-2, with 7 bases fitting TRBD1. The CDR3 covers 14 residues. Germline-derived CDR1 and CDR2 are LNHDA and SQIVND (reference sequence). The junction had 1 base not matched to a gene; V was cut back by 0 bases and J by 3 bases. The CDR3 nucleotides read TGTGCCAGTAGTATAGATGGACAGGACTATGGCTACACCTTC. Protein product: CASSIDGQDYGYTF.

The chain has TRBV13 and TRBJ1-5, with D possibly matching TRBD1 (5 bases). V shed 0 bases and J shed 6 bases, with 6 bases lying between them. Germline V gives CDR1 PRHDT, CDR2 FYEKMQ (reference sequence). This CDR3 is built from 13 residues. CDR3 region: CASSLGGRQPQHF. DNA of the CDR3: TGTGCCAGCAGCTTAGGGGGGCGTCAGCCCCAGCATTTT.

V is TRBV5-5 and J is TRBJ2-5; TRBD1 or TRBD2 may be the D gene (5 bases each). The length of the CDR3 is 14 residues. From germline, CDR1 is SGHKS and CDR2 YYEKEE (reference sequence). V was trimmed by 2 bases and J by 3 bases, leaving 11 bases between them. The CDR3 DNA reads as TGTGCCAGCAGCTTCGGGCAGGGAGAAGAGACCCAGTACTTC. This encodes CASSFGQGEETQYF.

The V and J genes are TRBV9 and TRBJ1-5, with D perhaps matching TRBD1 (5 bases). CDR1 and CDR2 from the germline V gene are SGDLS and YYNGEE. This CDR3 is built from 15 residues. V lost 2 bases, J lost 3 bases, and 12 bases lay in between. CDR3 coding DNA: TGTGCCAGCAGCGTTAGTCAGGGTTTCAATCAGCCCCAGCATTTT. It translates to CASSVSQGFNQPQHF.

The V gene is TRBV5-5, the J gene TRBJ1-1, with D maybe TRBD1 (5 bases). Trimming took 4 bases from V and 0 from J, leaving 16 bases between them. CDR3 length: 16 residues. CDR1 is SGHKS and CDR2 is YYEKEE in the germline V gene (reference sequence). Written as DNA, the CDR3 is TGTGCCAGCAGCGCCAGGGAATTGGGAGTGAACACTGAAGCTTTCTTT. Translating it yields CASSARELGVNTEAFF.